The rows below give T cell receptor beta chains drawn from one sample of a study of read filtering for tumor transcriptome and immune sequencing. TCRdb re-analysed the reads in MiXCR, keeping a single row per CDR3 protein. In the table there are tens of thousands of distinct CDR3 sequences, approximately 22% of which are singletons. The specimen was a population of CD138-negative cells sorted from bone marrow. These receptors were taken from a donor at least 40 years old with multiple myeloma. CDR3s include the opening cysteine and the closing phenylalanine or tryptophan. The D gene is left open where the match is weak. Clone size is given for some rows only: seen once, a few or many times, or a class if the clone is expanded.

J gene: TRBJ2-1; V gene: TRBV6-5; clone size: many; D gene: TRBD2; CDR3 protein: CASSYLRGSGSVLNEQFF; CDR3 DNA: TGTGCCAGCAGTTACCTGCGGGGTAGCGGGAGTGTCCTCAATGAGCAGTTCTTC
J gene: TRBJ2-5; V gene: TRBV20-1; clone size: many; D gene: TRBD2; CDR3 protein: CSPGTSGETQYF; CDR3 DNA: TGCAGCCCCGGGACTAGCGGAGAGACCCAGTACTTC
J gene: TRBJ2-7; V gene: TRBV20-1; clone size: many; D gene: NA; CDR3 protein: CSASPSWEQYF; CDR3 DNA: TGCAGTGCTAGCCCTTCCTGGGAGCAGTACTTC
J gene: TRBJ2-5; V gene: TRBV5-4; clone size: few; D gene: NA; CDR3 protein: CASSRGTQETQYF; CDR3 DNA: TGTGCCAGCAGCCGCGGGACCCAAGAGACCCAGTACTTC
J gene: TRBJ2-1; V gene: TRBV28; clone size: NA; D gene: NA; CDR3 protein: CASSQPLRVADERFF; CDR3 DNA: TGTGCCAGCAGTCAACCACTCCGAGTTGCGGATGAGCGGTTCTTC
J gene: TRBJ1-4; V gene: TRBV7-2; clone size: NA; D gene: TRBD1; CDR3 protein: CASRQGAVGEKLFF; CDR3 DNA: TGTGCCAGCAGACAGGGGGCGGTGGGGGAAAAACTGTTTTTT
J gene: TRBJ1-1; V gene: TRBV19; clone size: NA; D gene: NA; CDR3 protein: CASRMSPGTEAFF; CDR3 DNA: TGTGCCAGTAGGATGTCCCCGGGGACTGAAGCTTTCTTT
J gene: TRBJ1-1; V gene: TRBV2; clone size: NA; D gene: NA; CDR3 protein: CASSEGTPFLAFF; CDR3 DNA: TGTGCCAGCAGTGAAGGTACTCCTTTCCTCGCTTTCTTT
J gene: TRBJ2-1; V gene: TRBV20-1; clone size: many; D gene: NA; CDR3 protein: CSAFAWVENEQFF; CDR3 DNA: TGCAGTGCCTTTGCTTGGGTAGAAAATGAGCAGTTCTTC
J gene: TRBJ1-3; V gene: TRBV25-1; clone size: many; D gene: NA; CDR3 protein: CASSDRGTGNTIYF; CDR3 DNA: TGTGCCAGCAGTGACAGGGGTACTGGAAACACCATATATTTT
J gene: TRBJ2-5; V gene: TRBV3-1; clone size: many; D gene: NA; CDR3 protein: CASSLQGTLQETQYF; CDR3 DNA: TGTGCCAGCAGCCTACAGGGAACCTTACAAGAGACCCAGTACTTC
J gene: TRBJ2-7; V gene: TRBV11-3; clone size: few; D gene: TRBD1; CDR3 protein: CASSSAGQGYEQYF; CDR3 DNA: TGTGCCAGCAGCTCCGCGGGACAGGGGTACGAGCAGTACTTC
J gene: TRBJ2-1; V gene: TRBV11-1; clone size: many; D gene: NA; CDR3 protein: CASSLGTGIFF; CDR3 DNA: TGTGCCAGCAGCTTAGGAACAGGTATTTTCTTC
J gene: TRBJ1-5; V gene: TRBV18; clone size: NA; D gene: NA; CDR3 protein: CASSPRPLVGSRGNQPQHF; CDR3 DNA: TGTGCCAGCTCACCCCGCCCGTTGGTAGGATCTCGGGGCAATCAGCCCCAGCATTTT
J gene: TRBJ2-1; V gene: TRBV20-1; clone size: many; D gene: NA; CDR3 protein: CSAILLVPIHNEQFF; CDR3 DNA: TGCAGTGCTATCCTCTTAGTCCCGATACACAATGAGCAGTTCTTC
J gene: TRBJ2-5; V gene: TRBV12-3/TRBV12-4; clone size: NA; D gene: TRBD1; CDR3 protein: CASTNRGNQETQYF; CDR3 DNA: TGTGCCAGCACCAACAGGGGAAATCAAGAGACCCAGTACTTC
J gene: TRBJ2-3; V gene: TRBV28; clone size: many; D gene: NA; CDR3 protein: CASSSWGRDAKGTDTQYF; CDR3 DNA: TGTGCCAGCAGTTCCTGGGGCAGGGATGCCAAAGGCACAGATACGCAGTATTTT
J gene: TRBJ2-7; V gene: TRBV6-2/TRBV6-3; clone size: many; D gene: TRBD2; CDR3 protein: CASSLTGGGDEQYF; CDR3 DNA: TGTGCCAGCAGTCTCACGGGGGGAGGGGACGAGCAGTACTTC
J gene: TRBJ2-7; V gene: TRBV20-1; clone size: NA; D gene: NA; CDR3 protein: CSARELGRGYEQYF; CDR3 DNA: TGCAGTGCTAGAGAGCTCGGGCGGGGATACGAGCAGTACTTC
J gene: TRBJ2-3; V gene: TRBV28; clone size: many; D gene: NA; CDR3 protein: CASSPTSLRTDTQYF; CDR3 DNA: TGTGCCAGCAGTCCGACTAGTTTGAGAACAGATACGCAGTATTTT
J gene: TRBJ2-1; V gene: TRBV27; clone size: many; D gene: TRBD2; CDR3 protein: CASIVAGGSYNEQFF; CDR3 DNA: TGTGCCAGCATAGTGGCGGGGGGCTCCTACAATGAGCAGTTCTTC
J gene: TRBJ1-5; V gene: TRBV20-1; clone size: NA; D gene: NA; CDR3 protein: CSAPGGPNSNQPQHF; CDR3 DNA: TGCAGTGCCCCCGGTGGCCCAAATAGCAATCAGCCCCAGCATTTT
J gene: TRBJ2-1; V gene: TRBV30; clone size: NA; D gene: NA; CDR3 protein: CAWGGPWDEQFF; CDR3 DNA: TGTGCCTGGGGAGGTCCGTGGGATGAGCAGTTCTTC
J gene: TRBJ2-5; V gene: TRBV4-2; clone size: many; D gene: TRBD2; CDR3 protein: CASSQDFTGLAAETQYF; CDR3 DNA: TGTGCCAGCAGCCAAGATTTCACCGGACTAGCGGCGGAGACCCAGTACTTC
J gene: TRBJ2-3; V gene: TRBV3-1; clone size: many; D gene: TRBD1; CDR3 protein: CASSQGQGSTDTQYF; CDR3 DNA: TGTGCCAGCAGCCAGGGACAGGGGAGCACAGATACGCAGTATTTT
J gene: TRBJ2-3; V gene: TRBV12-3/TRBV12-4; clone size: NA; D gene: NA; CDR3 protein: CASSSGTKFSHTDTQYF; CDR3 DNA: TGTGCCAGCAGTTCCGGGACAAAATTTAGCCACACAGATACGCAGTATTTT
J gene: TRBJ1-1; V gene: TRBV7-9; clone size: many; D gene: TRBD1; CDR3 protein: CASSLTGGFFAEAFF; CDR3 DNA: TGTGCCAGCAGCTTGACAGGGGGCTTTTTTGCTGAAGCTTTCTTT
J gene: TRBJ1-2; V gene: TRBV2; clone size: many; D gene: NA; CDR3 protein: CATTELLGYTF; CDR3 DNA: TGTGCCACCACAGAACTCCTTGGCTACACCTTC
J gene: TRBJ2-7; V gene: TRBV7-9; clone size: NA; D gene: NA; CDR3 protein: CASTAGYSYEQYF; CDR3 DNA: TGTGCCAGCACAGCAGGGTACAGCTACGAGCAGTACTTC
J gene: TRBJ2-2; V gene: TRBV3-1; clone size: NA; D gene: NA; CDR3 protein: CASSHRGLNTGELFF; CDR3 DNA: TGTGCCAGCAGCCACAGGGGCCTGAACACCGGGGAGCTGTTTTTT
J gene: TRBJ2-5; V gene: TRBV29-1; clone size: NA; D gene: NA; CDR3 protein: CSVLTMAEIQYF; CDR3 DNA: TGCAGCGTTTTGACCATGGCAGAGATCCAGTACTTC
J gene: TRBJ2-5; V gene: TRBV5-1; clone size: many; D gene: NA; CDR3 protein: CASSLLGPPDTETQYF; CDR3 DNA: TGCGCCAGCAGCTTGCTTGGACCCCCGGACACCGAGACCCAGTACTTC
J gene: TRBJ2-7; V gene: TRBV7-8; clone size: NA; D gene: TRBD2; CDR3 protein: CASSLAPSGRTSSYEQYF; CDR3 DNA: TGTGCCAGCAGCTTAGCCCCTAGCGGGAGGACAAGCTCCTACGAGCAGTACTTC
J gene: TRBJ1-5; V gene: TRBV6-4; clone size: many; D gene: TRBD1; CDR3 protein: CASSDSLAGGNYQPQHF; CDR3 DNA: TGTGCCAGCAGTGACAGTTTGGCAGGGGGGAACTATCAGCCCCAGCATTTT
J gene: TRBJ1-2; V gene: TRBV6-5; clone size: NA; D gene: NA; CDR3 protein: CASSLLRGRGYGYTF; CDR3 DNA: TGTGCCAGCTCCCTATTAAGGGGCCGGGGCTATGGCTACACCTTC
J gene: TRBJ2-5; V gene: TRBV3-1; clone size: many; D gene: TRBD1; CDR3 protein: CAISMRDREFWVETQYF; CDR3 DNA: TGTGCCATCTCAATGCGGGACAGGGAATTTTGGGTCGAGACCCAGTACTTC
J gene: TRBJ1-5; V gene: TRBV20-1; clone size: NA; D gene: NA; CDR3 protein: CSLRSQESRPQHF; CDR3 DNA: TGCAGTCTGCGGTCCCAGGAATCACGGCCCCAGCATTTT
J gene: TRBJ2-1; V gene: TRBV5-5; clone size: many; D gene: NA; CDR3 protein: CASSTVRGNEQFF; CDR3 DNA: TGTGCCAGCAGCACTGTCAGGGGCAATGAGCAGTTCTTC
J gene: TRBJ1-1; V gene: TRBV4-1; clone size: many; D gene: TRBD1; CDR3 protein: CASSHQYRGNLNTEAFF; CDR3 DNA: TGCGCCAGCAGCCATCAGTACAGGGGCAACCTGAACACTGAAGCTTTCTTT
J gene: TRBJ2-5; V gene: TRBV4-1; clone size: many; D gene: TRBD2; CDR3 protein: CASSQKTSGSQNQETQYF; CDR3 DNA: TGCGCCAGCAGCCAAAAGACTAGCGGGAGCCAAAATCAAGAGACCCAGTACTTC
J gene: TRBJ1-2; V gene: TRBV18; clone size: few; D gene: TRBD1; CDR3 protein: CASSQGQDRNYGYTF; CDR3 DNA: TGTGCCAGCTCACAGGGACAGGATAGAAACTATGGCTACACCTTC
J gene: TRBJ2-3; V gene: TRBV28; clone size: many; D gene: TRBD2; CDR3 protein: CASSLTSFVTDTQYF; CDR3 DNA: TGTGCCAGCAGTCTGACTAGCTTTGTTACAGATACGCAGTATTTT
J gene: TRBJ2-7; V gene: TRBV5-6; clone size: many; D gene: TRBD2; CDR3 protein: CASSGDKPGLADLSSYEQYF; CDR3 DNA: TGTGCCAGCAGCGGGGACAAACCGGGACTAGCGGACCTAAGCTCCTACGAGCAGTACTTC
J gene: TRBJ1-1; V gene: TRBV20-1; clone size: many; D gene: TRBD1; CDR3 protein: CSSNLQGGLNTEAFF; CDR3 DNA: TGCAGTTCAAACCTTCAGGGGGGGCTCAACACTGAAGCTTTCTTT
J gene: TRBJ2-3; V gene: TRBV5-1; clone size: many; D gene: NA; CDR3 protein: CASSPGQYTDTQYF; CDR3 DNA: TGCGCCAGCAGCCCCGGACAGTACACAGATACGCAGTATTTT
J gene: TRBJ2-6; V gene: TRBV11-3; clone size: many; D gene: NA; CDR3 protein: CASSLVTVSGANVLTF; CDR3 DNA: TGTGCCAGCAGCTTGGTGACAGTCTCTGGGGCCAACGTCCTGACTTTC
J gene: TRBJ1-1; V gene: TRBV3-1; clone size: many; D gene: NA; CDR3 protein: CASSRQGSTEAFF; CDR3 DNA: TGTGCCAGCAGCCGCCAGGGATCCACTGAAGCTTTCTTT
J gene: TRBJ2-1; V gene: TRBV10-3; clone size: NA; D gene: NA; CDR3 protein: CAISPLEGNEQFF; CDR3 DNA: TGTGCCATCAGTCCCCTGGAGGGCAATGAGCAGTTCTTC
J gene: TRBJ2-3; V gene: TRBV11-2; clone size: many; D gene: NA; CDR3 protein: CASSSWDTEGDTQYF; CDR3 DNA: TGTGCCAGCAGCAGCTGGGACACAGAAGGAGATACGCAGTATTTT
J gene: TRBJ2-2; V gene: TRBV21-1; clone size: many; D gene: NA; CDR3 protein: CASSKATTAAGELFF; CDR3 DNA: TGTGCCAGCAGCAAAGCTACGACGGCCGCCGGGGAGCTGTTTTTT
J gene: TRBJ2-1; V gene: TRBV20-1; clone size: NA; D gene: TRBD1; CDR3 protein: CSARPRTGLGNEQFF; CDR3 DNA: TGCAGTGCTAGACCCCGGACAGGGCTAGGCAATGAGCAGTTCTTC
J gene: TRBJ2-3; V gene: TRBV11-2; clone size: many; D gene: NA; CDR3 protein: CASSIGADTQYF; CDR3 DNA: TGTGCCAGCAGCATTGGTGCAGATACGCAGTATTTT
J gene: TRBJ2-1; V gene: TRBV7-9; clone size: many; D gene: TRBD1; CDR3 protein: CASSLAGTGDNEQFF; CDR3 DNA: TGTGCCAGCAGCTTAGCAGGGACAGGGGACAATGAGCAGTTCTTC